This T cell receptor (beta chain) was sequenced in a study of tumor-infiltrating lymphocytes in primary liver carcinoma. Looking at the study overall: Sample yields, roughly 3.5 to 7.13 million productive TCRbeta reads, were similar across the tissue types.

The CDR3 spans 15 residues. Germline assignment: CDR1 SGHVS and CDR2 FNYEAQ. Trimming removed 1 base at V and 0 bases at J, with 9 bases between. Starting material for RNA and DNA co-extraction consisted of 20-30 mg of unsorted bulk tissue. Resection treated the patients' primary liver carcinoma. For this clonotype: Its matching antigen is unknown.

Study results and caveats: Tumor-blood pairs (like tumor-adjacent pairs) overlapped less than tumor region pairs did.

Production of TCR beta cDNA used roughly 0.55 ug total RNA together with a constant-region primer. For TCR beta, libraries were produced by three nested multiplex PCR rounds using slightly modified ARM-PCR. Each of the first two PCR rounds ran around 10 cycles with TRBV1-TRBV30 forward and C-beta reverse primers. TCRdb used MiXCR to reprocess the multiplex PCR reads, holding one entry per CDR3 protein. The sample shows 90,000 to 150,000 distinct CDR3 sequences, approximately 71% of them seen only once. The chain joins TRBV7-6 to TRBJ1-2, with unresolved D. This receptor was obtained from a woman aged 60 to 75 with primary liver carcinoma and hepatitis B virus infection. Input material: tumor-adjacent normal liver tissue. CDR3 protein: CASSLGQASNYGYTF. The CDR3 region has the DNA TGTGCCAGCAGCTTAGGGCAGGCCTCTAACTATGGCTACACCTTC.